A single sample gave rise to the 17 T cell receptor beta chains below, sequenced in a study of metastatic and nonmetastatic thyroid tumors. Patients had received no treatment of any kind before thyroid surgery. TCRdb re-called clones from the PCR reads using MiXCR. The sample includes roughly 48,000 clones, approximately 15% of them seen just once. The sequencing sample was made of blood. The origin of the receptors is a female donor with papillary thyroid cancer or a benign thyroid nodule (not recorded which). Some clones in this sample may be carry-over from other donors' samples.

This clone appeared many times. This sequence joins TRBV28 and TRBJ2-2; 8 bases agree with TRBD2. V dropped 5 bases and J dropped 6; count of bases not matched to a gene: 11. CDR1 and CDR2 from the germline V gene are MDHEN and SYDVKM. The CDR3 is made up of 16 amino acids. DNA for the CDR3: TGTGCCAGCAGTACCTTTAGCGGGGCCGGGGCCGGGGAGCTGTTTTTT. It codes for CASSTFSGAGAGELFF.

To note about this clone: With a much larger clone just one base away, this may be a read error. Distinct nucleotide sequences in the sample also encode this CDR3. This chain connects TRBV29-1 to TRBJ1-2; D not resolved. Germline V gene lookup returns CDR1 SQVTM and CDR2 ANQGSEA. V dropped 6 bases and J dropped 2 bases, with 19 bases sitting between them. The CDR3 extends over 15 amino acids. CDR3 DNA: TGCAGCGTAGAAAATGGGGTGAGGGTGAACTATGGCTACACCTTC. It codes for CSVENGVRVNYGYTF.

In this sample, this clone turned up many times. Other nucleotide sequences from this sample produce the same CDR3. This chain links TRBV5-1 with TRBJ2-1; maybe TRBD1 (6 bases). CDR3 length: 16 amino acids. The germline V and J ends were trimmed by 2 bases and 8 bases, with 20 bases remaining between them. Germline V gene data show CDR1 as SGHRS and CDR2 as YFSETQ. Here the CDR3 DNA reads TGCGCCAGCAGCTTCACGGCCGGTGGCAGGGGCGATGAGCAGTTCTTC. It specifies CASSFTAGGRGDEQFF.

V usage is TRBV30 and J usage is TRBJ2-1; no clear D. The length of the CDR3 is 14 residues. The V gene lost 0 bases and the J gene lost 6 bases, with 12 bases spanning the gap. From germline, CDR1 is GTSNPN and CDR2 SVGIG (reference sequence). The CDR3 sequence: CAWSVRLEVNEQFF. The CDR3, as DNA: TGTGCCTGGAGTGTAAGATTAGAGGTCAATGAGCAGTTCTTC.

This clone was recorded a few times. A read error may explain this, as a much larger clone is one base away. The V call is TRBV6-1, the J call TRBJ2-1, with D possibly TRBD1 on 6 matching bases. The CDR3 extends over 15 amino acids. Germline V lookup: CDR1 MNHNS, CDR2 SASEGT. The CDR3 region is CASTYADSSHNEQFF. The CDR3 DNA is TGTGCCAGCACGTACGCGGACAGCTCCCACAATGAGCAGTTCTTC.

By share, this clone counts as medium-sized. Other DNA sequences in this specimen translate into the identical CDR3. V and J are TRBV6-1 and TRBJ2-3; 12 bases match TRBD1. The CDR3 runs to 14 residues. CDR1 and CDR2 (germline): MNHNS, SASEGT. J lost 3 bases, V lost 6 bases, and 1 base had no gene match. As DNA, the CDR3 is TGTGCCAGCAGGGGACAGGGGGCGACAGATACGCAGTATTTT. Translated: CASRGQGATDTQYF.

This clone was detected only a few times. V usage is TRBV19 and J usage is TRBJ2-7, with 10 bases lining up with TRBD2. The CDR3 spans 15 residues. The V gene end was trimmed by 4 bases and the J gene end by 2 bases; junction bases not matched to a gene: 5. The V gene's germline CDR1 is LNHDA and CDR2 SQIVND (reference sequence). The CDR3 DNA reads TGTGCCAGTAGTACCCGGACTAGCGGAACCTACGAGCAGTACTTC. Translated: CASSTRTSGTYEQYF.

This clone was seen ten or more times. The J gene is TRBJ1-1, the V gene TRBV6-5; the D is unclear. Germline values: CDR1 MNHEY, CDR2 SVGAGI. Trimming cost V 1 base and J 1 base, with 7 bases left between them. This CDR3 is 14 amino acids long. The CDR3 bases are TGTGCCAGCAGTTACTACAGCCAGAACACTGAAGCTTTCTTT. Translation gives CASSYYSQNTEAFF.

This clone has at least ten counts. It is unclear where the CDR3 begins or ends on the DNA, so no DNA is shown, and the CDR3 is as TCRdb lists it. The rearrangement joins TRBV6-8 to TRBJ1-6; TRBD1 is the table's D call and was not checked against the DNA. The CDR3 has 19 residues if both end residues are counted. Germline V gives CDR1 MNHGY, CDR2 SAAAGT. CDR3 sequence: CASSYLLWTRSSYNSPLHF.

At least ten counts were recorded for this clone. The chain has TRBV28 and TRBJ2-7; D unclear. Germline lookup yields CDR1 MDHEN and CDR2 SYDVKM. Trimming shortened V by 6 bases and J by 0 bases, and 18 bases separated the two germline ends. The CDR3 loop spans 16 amino acids. The CDR3 DNA follows: TGTGCCAGCAGGTTAAGCGAGACAAGAATCTCCTACGAGCAGTACTTC. Its protein product is CASRLSETRISYEQYF.

To note about this clone: With a much larger clone just one base away, this may be a read error. This rearrangement joins TRBV18 to TRBJ2-1; D unclear. Germline values: CDR1 KGHSH, CDR2 LQKENI. This CDR3 has 14 residues. The germline V and J ends were trimmed by 6 bases and 0 bases, with 9 bases remaining between them. CDR3 sequence reads: CASSPWLSYNEQFF. In nucleotides, the CDR3 is TGTGCCAGCTCCCCCTGGCTCTCCTACAATGAGCAGTTCTTC.

This rearrangement joins TRBV3-1 to TRBJ2-7; TRBD1 matches 7 bases. The CDR3 has 14 residues. The V gene end was trimmed by 5 bases and the J gene end by 6 bases; junction bases not matched to a gene: 10. Germline lookup yields CDR1 LGHDT and CDR2 YNNKEL (reference sequence). The CDR3 sequence is CASSEHGTVVEQYF. The CDR3, as DNA: TGTGCCAGCAGCGAACACGGGACAGTTGTCGAGCAGTACTTC.

This clone has at least ten counts. This rearrangement joins TRBV20-1 to TRBJ1-1; D unclear. Between the trimmed V and J ends, which lost 6 bases and 6 bases, there was a span of 14 bases. Germline CDR1 is DFQATT and CDR2 is SNEGSKA (reference sequence). CDR3 length equals 12 residues. The CDR3 region is CSAIPKFAEAFF. The CDR3 DNA follows: TGCAGTGCCATCCCGAAATTCGCTGAAGCTTTCTTT.

This clone was seen a few times. With a much larger clone just one base away, this may be a read error. This chain links TRBV30 with TRBJ2-1; maybe TRBD2 (5 bases). The germline CDR1 and CDR2 sequences are GTSNPN and SVGIG (reference sequence). Trimming cost V 7 bases and J 5 bases, with 18 bases left between them. The CDR3 is 14 amino acids. The CDR3 DNA is TGTGCCTTGACCGTGACTACCGCCGACAATGAGCAGTTCTTC. Translating gives CALTVTTADNEQFF.

The chain combines TRBV20-1 with TRBJ1-4; D is ambiguous. Trimming took 3 bases from V and 5 from J, leaving 13 bases between them. The germline CDR1 and CDR2 sequences are DFQATT and SNEGSKA (reference sequence). The CDR3 consists of 14 residues. CDR3 coding DNA: TGCAGTGCTAGGAGGGTGGCGGTAAATGAAAAACTGTTTTTT. Its translation is CSARRVAVNEKLFF.

This chain joins TRBV13 and TRBJ2-1; unclear D gene. Trimming removed 5 bases from V and 8 bases from J, with 13 bases in between. The CDR3 runs to 13 residues. In germline, CDR1 is PRHDT, CDR2 FYEKMQ (reference sequence). The CDR3 DNA follows: TGTGCCAGCAGCACCTCAGGAATACATGAGCAGTTCTTC. This encodes CASSTSGIHEQFF.

This clone has a count of ten or more. V and J are TRBV28 and TRBJ1-5; TRBD1 matches at 7 bases. Per the germline V gene, CDR1 is MDHEN and CDR2 is SYDVKM. V lost 5 bases to trimming and J lost 0 bases; unmatched junction nucleotides: 13. The length of the CDR3 is 18 residues. The CDR3 is CASSTGAAKGVSNQPQHF. The CDR3 DNA reads as TGTGCCAGCAGTACAGGGGCCGCCAAAGGCGTTAGCAATCAGCCCCAGCATTTT.